A single T cell receptor (beta chain) is shown here with its context. Its cognate antigen is unknown. Germline V gene lookup returns CDR1 LGHNA and CDR2 YSLEER. The CDR3 length is 17 residues. After removal of 2 bases from V and 7 bases from J, the junction contained 12 bases not matched to a gene. The data were taken from a study of cytomegalovirus exposure and HLA in healthy donors. Study-wide findings and caveats: Confirmation in vitro established that three CMV-associated chains were specific for CMV antigens.

There were likely unrecorded immune exposures, though donors were nominally healthy when sampled. A multiplex PCR was run with 60 Vbeta primers and 13 Jbeta primers. Repertoires were generated with immunoSEQ multiplex PCR, while TCRdb's copy carries only in-frame clones and drops some. The table shows 100,000 to 150,000 clones, with 72% occurring only once. The sequencing input was PBMCs. This TCR derives from a man aged 30 to 45 in good health and CMV-seronegative. The chain couples TRBV4-3 to TRBJ2-2; 8 bases align to TRBD2. The DNA of the CDR3 is TGCGCCAGCAGCCAATTGAGGATTAGCGGGGTCGTCGGGGAGCTGTTTTTT. Its protein is CASSQLRISGVVGELFF.